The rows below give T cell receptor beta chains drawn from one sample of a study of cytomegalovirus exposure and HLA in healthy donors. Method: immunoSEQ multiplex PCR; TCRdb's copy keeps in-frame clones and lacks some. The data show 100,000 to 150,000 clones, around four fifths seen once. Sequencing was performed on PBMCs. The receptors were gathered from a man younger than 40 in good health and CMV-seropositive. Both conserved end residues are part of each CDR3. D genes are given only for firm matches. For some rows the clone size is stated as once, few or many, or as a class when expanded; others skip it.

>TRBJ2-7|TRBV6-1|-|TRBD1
CASSDTSGGTGSPYEQYF
TGTGCCAGCAGTGATACCTCTGGCGGGACAGGGAGCCCCTACGAGCAGTACTTC
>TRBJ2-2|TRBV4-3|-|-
CASSQEGGSGELFF
TGCGCCAGCAGCCAAGAGGGGGGATCCGGGGAGCTGTTTTTT
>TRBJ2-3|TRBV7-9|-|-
CASTAGGSFTDTQYF
TGTGCCAGCACCGCAGGGGGGTCTTTCACAGATACGCAGTATTTT
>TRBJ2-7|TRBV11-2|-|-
CASSLGFSSYEQYF
TGTGCCAGCAGCCTCGGGTTCAGCTCCTACGAGCAGTACTTC
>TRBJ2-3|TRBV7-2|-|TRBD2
CASSSRTSGRATDTQYF
TGTGCCAGCAGCTCGCGGACTAGCGGGAGAGCCACAGATACGCAGTATTTT
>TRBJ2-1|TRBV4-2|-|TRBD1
CASSLLPVGQGSGNEQFF
TGTGCCAGCAGCTTACTACCGGTGGGACAGGGATCGGGAAATGAGCAGTTCTTC
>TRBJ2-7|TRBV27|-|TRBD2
CASSLWGSGSVSYEQYF
TGTGCCAGCAGTTTATGGGGTAGCGGGAGTGTGTCCTACGAGCAGTACTTC
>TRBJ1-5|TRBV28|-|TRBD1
CASTQQGEFQPQHF
TGTGCCAGCACCCAACAGGGGGAATTCCAGCCCCAGCATTTT
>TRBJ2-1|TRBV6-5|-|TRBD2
CASSYDPTSDEQFF
TGTGCCAGCAGTTACGACCCTACTAGCGATGAGCAGTTCTTC
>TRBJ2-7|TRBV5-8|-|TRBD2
CASSLRRGGRGSYEQYF
TGTGCCAGCAGCTTGAGGCGTGGGGGGAGGGGTTCCTACGAGCAGTACTTC
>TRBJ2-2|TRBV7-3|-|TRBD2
CASSFTGGVDTGELFF
TGTGCCAGCAGCTTTACCGGGGGGGTGGACACCGGGGAGCTGTTTTTT
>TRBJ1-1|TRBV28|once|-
CASSPLPGVTEAFF
TGTGCCAGCAGTCCACTCCCTGGAGTCACTGAAGCTTTCTTT
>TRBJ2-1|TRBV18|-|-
CASSPPVGDEQFF
TGTGCCAGCTCACCACCGGTGGGAGATGAGCAGTTCTTC
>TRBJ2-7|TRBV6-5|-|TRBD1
CASSYSRDRGRYEQYF
TGTGCCAGCAGTTACTCCAGGGACAGGGGGAGGTACGAGCAGTACTTC
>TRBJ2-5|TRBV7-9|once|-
CASSFRGMETQYF
TGTGCCAGCAGCTTTCGGGGGATGGAGACCCAGTACTTC
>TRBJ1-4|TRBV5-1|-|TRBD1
CASSRTGTTNEKLFF
TGCGCCAGCAGCCGGACAGGGACAACTAATGAAAAACTGTTTTTT
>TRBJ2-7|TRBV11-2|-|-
CASSLGLGGSYEQYF
TGTGCCAGCAGCCTAGGACTCGGAGGGTCCTACGAGCAGTACTTC
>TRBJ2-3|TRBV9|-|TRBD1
CASSVSGQGSGTDTQYF
TGTGCCAGCAGCGTTTCGGGACAGGGGTCGGGGACAGATACGCAGTATTTT
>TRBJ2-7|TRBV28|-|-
CASTSPNGGEQYF
TGTGCCAGCACCTCACCGAACGGGGGTGAGCAGTACTTC
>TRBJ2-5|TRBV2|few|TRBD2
CASSPLTSGKETQYF
TGTGCCAGCAGTCCTTTGACTAGCGGGAAAGAGACCCAGTACTTC
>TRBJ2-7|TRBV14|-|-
CASSLRPFFEQYF
TGTGCCAGCAGCCTGAGGCCCTTTTTTGAGCAGTACTTC
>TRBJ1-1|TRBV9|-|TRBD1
CASSVTGGTEAFF
TGTGCCAGCAGCGTTACAGGGGGCACTGAAGCTTTCTTT
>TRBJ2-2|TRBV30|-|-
CAWSVRLGELFF
TGTGCCTGGAGTGTGCGCCTCGGGGAGCTGTTTTTT
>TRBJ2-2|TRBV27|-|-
CASSFPQGRHTGELFF
TGTGCCAGCAGTTTCCCCCAGGGCCGTCACACCGGGGAGCTGTTTTTT
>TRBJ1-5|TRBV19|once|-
CASSNRGNQPQHF
TGTGCCAGTAGTAACCGGGGAAATCAGCCCCAGCATTTT
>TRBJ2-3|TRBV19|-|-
CASSIFGSTDTQYF
TGTGCCAGTAGTATATTCGGTTCGACAGATACGCAGTATTTT
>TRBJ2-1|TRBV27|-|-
CASSFNSPNGQFF
TGTGCCAGCAGTTTTAACAGTCCGAATGGGCAGTTCTTC
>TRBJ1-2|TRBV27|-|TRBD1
CASSTLTATGIYGYTF
TGTGCCAGCAGTACCCTGACTGCGACAGGGATTTATGGCTACACCTTC
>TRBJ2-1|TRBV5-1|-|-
CASSLGGGYNEQFF
TGCGCCAGCAGCTTGGGGGGCGGTTACAATGAGCAGTTCTTC
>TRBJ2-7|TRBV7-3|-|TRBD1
CASSSQGHAGEQYF
TGTGCCAGCAGCTCACAGGGGCATGCTGGAGAGCAGTACTTC
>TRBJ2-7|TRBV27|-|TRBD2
CASSPGSGSYEQYF
TGTGCCAGCAGTCCGGGCAGCGGGAGCTACGAGCAGTACTTC
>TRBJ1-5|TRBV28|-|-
CASVQPNQPQHF
TGTGCCAGCGTACAACCGAATCAGCCCCAGCATTTT
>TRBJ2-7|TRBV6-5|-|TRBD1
CASNPGTGSYEQYF
TGTGCCAGCAACCCCGGGACAGGGAGCTACGAGCAGTACTTC
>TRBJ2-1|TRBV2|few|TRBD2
CAREAGTYNEQFF
TGTGCCAGAGAAGCGGGGACCTACAATGAGCAGTTCTTC
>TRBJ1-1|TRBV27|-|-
CASSFQGSLNTEAFF
TGTGCCAGCAGTTTTCAGGGGTCCTTGAACACTGAAGCTTTCTTT
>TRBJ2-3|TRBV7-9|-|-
CASSFPGRDTQYF
TGTGCCAGCAGCTTCCCAGGGCGGGATACGCAGTATTTT
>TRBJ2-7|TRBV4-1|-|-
CASSQVSGPLYEQYF
TGCGCCAGCAGCCAAGTAAGCGGACCCCTCTACGAGCAGTACTTC
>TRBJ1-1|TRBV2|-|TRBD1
CASNDRGTNTEAFF
TGTGCCAGCAATGACAGGGGGACGAACACTGAAGCTTTCTTT
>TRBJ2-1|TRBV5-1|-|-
CASSLVESEQFF
TGCGCCAGCAGCTTGGTAGAGAGTGAGCAGTTCTTC
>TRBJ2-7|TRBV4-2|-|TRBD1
CASSQPGGFTPHEQYF
TGTGCCAGCAGCCAACCAGGGGGCTTCACCCCCCACGAGCAGTACTTC
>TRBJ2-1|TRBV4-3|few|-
CASSQGVSSYNEQFF
TGCGCCAGCAGCCAAGGTGTGAGCTCCTACAATGAGCAGTTCTTC
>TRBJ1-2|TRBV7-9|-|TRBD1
CASSLQTGGYGYTF
TGTGCCAGCAGCTTGCAGACAGGGGGCTATGGCTACACCTTC
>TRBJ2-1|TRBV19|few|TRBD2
CASSLGGGGTNEQFF
TGTGCCAGTAGTCTCGGGGGCGGGGGGACCAATGAGCAGTTCTTC
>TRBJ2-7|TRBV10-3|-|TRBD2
CAISDVREGYEQYF
TGTGCCATCAGTGATGTGAGGGAGGGGTACGAGCAGTACTTC
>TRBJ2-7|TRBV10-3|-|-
CAISEYAQGHNEQYF
TGTGCCATCAGTGAGTACGCCCAGGGACATAACGAGCAGTACTTC
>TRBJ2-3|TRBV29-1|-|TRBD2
CSVAGGPRTDTQYF
TGCAGCGTGGCGGGAGGGCCACGCACAGATACGCAGTATTTT
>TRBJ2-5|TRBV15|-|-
CATSRVGAGWETQYF
TGTGCCACCAGCAGAGTAGGTGCGGGATGGGAGACCCAGTACTTC
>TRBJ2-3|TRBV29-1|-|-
CSVGGRTTDTQYF
TGCAGCGTTGGGGGCAGGACCACAGATACGCAGTATTTT
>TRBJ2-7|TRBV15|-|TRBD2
CATSRSREGPYEQYF
TGTGCCACCAGCAGATCCCGGGAGGGCCCCTACGAGCAGTACTTC
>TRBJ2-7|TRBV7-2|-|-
CASRPTGLKSLGQYF
TGTGCCAGCAGACCCACTGGACTAAAATCTCTCGGGCAGTACTTC
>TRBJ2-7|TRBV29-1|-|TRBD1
CSVDPGQGFEEQYF
TGCAGCGTCGACCCGGGACAGGGTTTCGAGGAGCAGTACTTC
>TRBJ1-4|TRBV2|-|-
CASSPHRASDEKLFF
TGTGCCAGCAGTCCGCACAGGGCGTCGGATGAAAAACTGTTTTTT
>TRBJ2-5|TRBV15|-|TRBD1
CATTLTGTGKTQYF
TGTGCCACCACCCTTACGGGGACAGGGAAGACCCAGTACTTC
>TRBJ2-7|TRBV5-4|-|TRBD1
CASSPPDRLNEQYF
TGTGCCAGCAGCCCCCCGGACAGGTTGAACGAGCAGTACTTC
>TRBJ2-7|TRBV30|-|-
CAWTRGGYEQYF
TGTGCCTGGACCCGAGGGGGCTACGAGCAGTACTTC
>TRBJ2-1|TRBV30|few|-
CAWTPGLLANEQFF
TGTGCCTGGACCCCGGGACTCCTGGCCAATGAGCAGTTCTTC
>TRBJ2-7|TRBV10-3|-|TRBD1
CAITGTGVGEQYF
TGTGCCATCACTGGGACAGGGGTAGGGGAGCAGTACTTC